Detailed here is one TCR beta chain. The data were taken from a study of blood T cell repertoires in COVID-19. Sequencing used immunoSEQ multiplex PCR; TCRdb keeps in-frame clones, though not all of them. There are more than 85,000 clones in the sample; about four fifths occur only once, and roughly 10% lies in the top ten. Trimming at V came to 3 bases and at J to 4 bases, leaving 15 bases not matched to a gene. Germline V CDR1 and CDR2: SGHRS, YFSETQ. The CDR3 length is 17 residues. Material: peripheral blood. This chain joins TRBV5-1 and TRBJ2-7; 8 nucleotides line up with TRBD1. The clonotype comes from a woman aged 70 to 79 with acute or convalescent COVID-19. The CDR3 protein is CASSSLPPGTGWYEQYF. The DNA for the CDR3 is TGCGCCAGCAGCTCGTTACCACCCGGGACAGGATGGTACGAGCAGTACTTC.